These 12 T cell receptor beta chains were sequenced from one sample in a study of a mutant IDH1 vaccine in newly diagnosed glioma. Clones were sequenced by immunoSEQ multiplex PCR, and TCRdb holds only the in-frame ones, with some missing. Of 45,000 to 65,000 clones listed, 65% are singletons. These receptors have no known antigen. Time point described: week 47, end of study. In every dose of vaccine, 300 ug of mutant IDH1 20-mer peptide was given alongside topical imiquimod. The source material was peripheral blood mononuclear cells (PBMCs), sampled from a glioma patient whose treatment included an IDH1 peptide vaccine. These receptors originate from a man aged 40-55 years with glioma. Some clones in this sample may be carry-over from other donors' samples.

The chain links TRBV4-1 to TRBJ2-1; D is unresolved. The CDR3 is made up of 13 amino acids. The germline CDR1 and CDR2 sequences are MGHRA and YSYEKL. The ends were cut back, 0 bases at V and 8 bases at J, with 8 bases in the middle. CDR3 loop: CASSQEWRYEQFF. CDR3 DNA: TGCGCCAGCAGCCAAGAGTGGCGCTATGAGCAGTTCTTC.

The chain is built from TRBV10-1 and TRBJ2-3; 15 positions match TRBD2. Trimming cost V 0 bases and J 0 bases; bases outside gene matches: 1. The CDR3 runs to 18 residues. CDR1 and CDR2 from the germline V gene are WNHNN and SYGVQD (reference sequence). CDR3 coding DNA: TGCGCCAGCAGTGAGTCCGGACTAGCGGGGGGGAGCACAGATACGCAGTATTTT. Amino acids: CASSESGLAGGSTDTQYF.

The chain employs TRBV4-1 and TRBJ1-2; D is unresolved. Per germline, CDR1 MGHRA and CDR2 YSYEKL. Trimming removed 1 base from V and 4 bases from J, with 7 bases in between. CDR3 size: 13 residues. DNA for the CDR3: TGCGCCAGCAGCCAAGTGGAGCTCTATGGCTACACCTTC. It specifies CASSQVELYGYTF.

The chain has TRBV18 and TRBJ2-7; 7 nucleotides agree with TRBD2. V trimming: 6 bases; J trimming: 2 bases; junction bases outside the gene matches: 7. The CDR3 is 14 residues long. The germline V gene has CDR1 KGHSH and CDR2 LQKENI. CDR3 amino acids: CASSRGEPPYEQYF. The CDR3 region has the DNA TGTGCCAGCTCCCGGGGGGAGCCCCCCTACGAGCAGTACTTC.

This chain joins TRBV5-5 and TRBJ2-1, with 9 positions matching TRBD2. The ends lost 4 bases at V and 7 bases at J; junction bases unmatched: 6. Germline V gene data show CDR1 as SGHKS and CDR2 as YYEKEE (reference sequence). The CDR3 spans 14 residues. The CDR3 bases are TGTGCCAGCAGCACAGCGGGGGGCTGGAATGAGCAGTTCTTC. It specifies CASSTAGGWNEQFF.

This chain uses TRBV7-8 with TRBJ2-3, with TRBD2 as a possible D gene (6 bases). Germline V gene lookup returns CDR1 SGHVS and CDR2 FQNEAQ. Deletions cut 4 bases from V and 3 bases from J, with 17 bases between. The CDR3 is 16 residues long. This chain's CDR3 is CASSWDPGERTDTQYF. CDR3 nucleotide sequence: TGTGCCAGCAGCTGGGACCCGGGGGAGAGAACAGATACGCAGTATTTT.

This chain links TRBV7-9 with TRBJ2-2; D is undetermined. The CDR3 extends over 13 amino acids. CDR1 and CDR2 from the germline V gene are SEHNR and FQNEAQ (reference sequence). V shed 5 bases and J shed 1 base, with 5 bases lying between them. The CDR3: CASSGKNTGELFF. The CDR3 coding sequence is TGTGCCAGCAGCGGCAAGAACACCGGGGAGCTGTTTTTT.

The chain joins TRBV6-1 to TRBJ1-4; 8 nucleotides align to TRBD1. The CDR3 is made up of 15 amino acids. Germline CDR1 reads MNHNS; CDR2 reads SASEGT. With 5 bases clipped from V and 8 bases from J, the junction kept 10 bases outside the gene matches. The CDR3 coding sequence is TGTGCCAGCAGTTCGGGAGGACAGGGTTGGGAAAAACTGTTTTTT. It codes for CASSSGGQGWEKLFF.

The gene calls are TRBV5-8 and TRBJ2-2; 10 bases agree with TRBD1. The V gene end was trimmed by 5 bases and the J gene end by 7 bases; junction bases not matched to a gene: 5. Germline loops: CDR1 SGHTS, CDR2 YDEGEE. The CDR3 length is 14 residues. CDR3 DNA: TGTGCCAGCAGTCGGGACAGGGGTTTCGGGGAGCTGTTTTTT. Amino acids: CASSRDRGFGELFF.

In nucleotides, the CDR3 is TGTGCCAGCAGCTTTAATACGCGGTCCGGAGAGCAGTACTTC. Amino acids: CASSFNTRSGEQYF. V gene TRBV7-3 combines with J gene TRBJ2-7; D is unclear. The CDR3 is 14 amino acids. Trimming pared 3 bases from V and 7 bases from J, leaving 16 bases between. The germline gives CDR1 SGHTA, CDR2 FQGTGA.

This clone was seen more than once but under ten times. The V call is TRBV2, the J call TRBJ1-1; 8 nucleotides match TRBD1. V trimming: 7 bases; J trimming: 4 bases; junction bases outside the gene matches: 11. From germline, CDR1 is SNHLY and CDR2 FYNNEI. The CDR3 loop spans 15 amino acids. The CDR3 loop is CASTASRGLGTEAFF. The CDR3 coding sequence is TGTGCCAGCACGGCATCCAGGGGGCTCGGCACTGAAGCTTTCTTT.

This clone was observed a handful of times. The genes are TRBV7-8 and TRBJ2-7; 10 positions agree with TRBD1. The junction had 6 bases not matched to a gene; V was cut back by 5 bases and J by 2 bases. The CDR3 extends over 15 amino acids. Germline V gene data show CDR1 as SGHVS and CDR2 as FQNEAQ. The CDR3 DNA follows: TGTGCCAGCAGCGATAGACAGGGGGCTGCCTACGAGCAGTACTTC. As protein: CASSDRQGAAYEQYF.